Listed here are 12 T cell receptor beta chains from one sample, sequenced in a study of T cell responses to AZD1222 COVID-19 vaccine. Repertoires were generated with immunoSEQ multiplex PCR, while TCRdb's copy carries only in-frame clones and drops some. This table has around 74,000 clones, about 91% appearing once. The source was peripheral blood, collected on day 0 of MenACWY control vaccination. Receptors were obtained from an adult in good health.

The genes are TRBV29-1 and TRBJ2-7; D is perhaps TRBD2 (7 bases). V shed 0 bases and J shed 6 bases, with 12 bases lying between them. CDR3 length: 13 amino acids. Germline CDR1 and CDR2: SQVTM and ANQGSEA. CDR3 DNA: TGCAGCGTTGAAGAGGGGGGGGCGAGCGAGCAGTACTTC. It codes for CSVEEGGASEQYF.

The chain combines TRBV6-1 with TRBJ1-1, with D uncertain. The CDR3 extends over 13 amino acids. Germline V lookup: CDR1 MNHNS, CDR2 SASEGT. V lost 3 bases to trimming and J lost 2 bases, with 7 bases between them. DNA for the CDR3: TGTGCCAGCAGTGATGGGAAAAACACTGAAGCTTTCTTT. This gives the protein CASSDGKNTEAFF.

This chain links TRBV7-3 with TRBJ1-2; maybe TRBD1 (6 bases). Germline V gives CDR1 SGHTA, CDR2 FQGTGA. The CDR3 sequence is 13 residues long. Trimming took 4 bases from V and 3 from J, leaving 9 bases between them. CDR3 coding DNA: TGTGCCAGCAGCTCGGACAGAGACTATGGCTACACCTTC. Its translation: CASSSDRDYGYTF. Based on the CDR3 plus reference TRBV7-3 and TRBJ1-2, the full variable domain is GAGVSQTPSNKVTEKGKYVELRCDPISGHTALYWYRQSLGQGPEFLIYFQGTGAADDSGLPNDRFFAVRPEGSVSTLKIQRTERGDSAVYLCASSSDRDYGYTFGSGTRLTVV.

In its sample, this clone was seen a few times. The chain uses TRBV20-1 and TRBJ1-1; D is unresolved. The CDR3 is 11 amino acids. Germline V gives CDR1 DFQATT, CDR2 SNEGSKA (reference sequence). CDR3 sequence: CRALRGTEAFF. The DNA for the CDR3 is TGCAGGGCGCTCCGTGGCACTGAAGCTTTCTTT.

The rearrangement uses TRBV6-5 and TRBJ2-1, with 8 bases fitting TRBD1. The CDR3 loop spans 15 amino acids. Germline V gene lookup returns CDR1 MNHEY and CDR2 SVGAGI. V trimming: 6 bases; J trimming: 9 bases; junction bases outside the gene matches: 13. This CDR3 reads CASSRPGQGPGEQFF. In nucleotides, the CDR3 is TGTGCCAGCAGCCGGCCAGGACAGGGACCAGGTGAGCAGTTCTTC.

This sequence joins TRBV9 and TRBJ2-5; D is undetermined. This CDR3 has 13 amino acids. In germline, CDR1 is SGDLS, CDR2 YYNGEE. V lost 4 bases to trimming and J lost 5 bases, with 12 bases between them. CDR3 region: CASSPPSVETQYF. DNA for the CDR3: TGTGCCAGCAGCCCCCCCTCAGTGGAGACCCAGTACTTC.

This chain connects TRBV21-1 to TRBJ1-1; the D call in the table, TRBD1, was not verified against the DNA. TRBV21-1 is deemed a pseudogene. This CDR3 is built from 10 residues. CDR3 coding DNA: TGTGCCAGCCCGACAGTTGAAGCTTTCTTT. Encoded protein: CASPTVEAFF.

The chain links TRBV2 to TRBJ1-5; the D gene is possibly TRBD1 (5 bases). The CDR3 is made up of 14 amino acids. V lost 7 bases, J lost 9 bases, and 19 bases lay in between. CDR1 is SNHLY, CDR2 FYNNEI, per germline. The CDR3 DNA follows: TGTGCCAGCACCGACAGTCCGAGGATGGGGCCCCAGCATTTT. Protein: CASTDSPRMGPQHF.

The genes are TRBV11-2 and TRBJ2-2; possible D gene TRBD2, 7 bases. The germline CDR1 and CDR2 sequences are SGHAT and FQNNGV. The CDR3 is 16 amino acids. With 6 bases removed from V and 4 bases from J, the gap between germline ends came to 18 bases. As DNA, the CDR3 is TGTGCCAGCAGGCCAAAGGGAGGGGGGCCCACCGGGGAGCTGTTTTTT. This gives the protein CASRPKGGGPTGELFF.

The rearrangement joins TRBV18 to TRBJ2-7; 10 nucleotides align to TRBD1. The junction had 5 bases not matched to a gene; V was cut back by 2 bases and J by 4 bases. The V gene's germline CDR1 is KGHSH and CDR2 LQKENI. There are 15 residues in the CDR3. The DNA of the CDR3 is TGTGCCAGCTCACCAGGACAGGGGGGAATTTACGAGCAGTACTTC. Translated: CASSPGQGGIYEQYF.

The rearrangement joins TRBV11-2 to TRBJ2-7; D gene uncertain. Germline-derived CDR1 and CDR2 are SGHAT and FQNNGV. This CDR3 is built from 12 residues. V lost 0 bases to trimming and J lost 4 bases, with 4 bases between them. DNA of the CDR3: TGTGCCAGCAGCTTAGAGGTGTACGAGCAGTACTTC. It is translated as CASSLEVYEQYF.

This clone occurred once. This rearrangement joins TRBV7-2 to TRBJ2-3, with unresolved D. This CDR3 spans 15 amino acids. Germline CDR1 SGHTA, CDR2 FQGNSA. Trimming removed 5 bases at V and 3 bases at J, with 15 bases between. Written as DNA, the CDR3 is TGTGCCAGCAGCCTGACGGTGGGCGGTACAGATACGCAGTATTTT. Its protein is CASSLTVGGTDTQYF.